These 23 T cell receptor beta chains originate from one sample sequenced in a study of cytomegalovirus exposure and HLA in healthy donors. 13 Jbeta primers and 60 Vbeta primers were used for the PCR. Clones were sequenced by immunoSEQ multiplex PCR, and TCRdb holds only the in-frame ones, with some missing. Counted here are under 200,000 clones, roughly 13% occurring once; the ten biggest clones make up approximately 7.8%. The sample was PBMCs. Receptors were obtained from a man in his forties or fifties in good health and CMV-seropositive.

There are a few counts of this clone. In DNA form, the CDR3 reads TGTGCCAGCGGCGGGGAGTCTTTCACTGAAGCTTTCTTT. It yields the protein CASGGESFTEAFF. V gene TRBV2 combines with J gene TRBJ1-1; no clear D. CDR3 length: 13 amino acids. The V and J ends lost 8 bases and 4 bases respectively, with 14 bases between them. Germline V CDR1 and CDR2: SNHLY, FYNNEI.

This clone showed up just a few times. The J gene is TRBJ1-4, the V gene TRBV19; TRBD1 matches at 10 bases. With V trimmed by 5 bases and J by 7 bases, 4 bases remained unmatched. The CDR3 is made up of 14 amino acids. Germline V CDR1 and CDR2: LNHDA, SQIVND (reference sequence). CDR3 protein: CASSRQGASEKLFF. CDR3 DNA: TGTGCCAGTAGTCGACAGGGGGCGAGTGAAAAACTGTTTTTT.

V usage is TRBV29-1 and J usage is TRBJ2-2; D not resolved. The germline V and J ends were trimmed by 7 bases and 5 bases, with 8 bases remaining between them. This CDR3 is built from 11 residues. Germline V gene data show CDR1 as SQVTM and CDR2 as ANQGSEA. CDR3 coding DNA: TGCAGCGCCACGAGGACCGGGGAGCTGTTTTTT. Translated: CSATRTGELFF.

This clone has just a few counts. CDR3 protein: CASSQGSPRGNQPQHF. CDR3 nucleotides: TGCGCCAGCAGCCAAGGGAGCCCTCGGGGCAATCAGCCCCAGCATTTT. This rearrangement joins TRBV4-3 to TRBJ1-5, with D hard to call. Trimming cost V 1 base and J 2 bases, with 12 bases left between them. The CDR3 runs to 16 residues. Germline V gene data show CDR1 as LGHNA and CDR2 as YSLEER.

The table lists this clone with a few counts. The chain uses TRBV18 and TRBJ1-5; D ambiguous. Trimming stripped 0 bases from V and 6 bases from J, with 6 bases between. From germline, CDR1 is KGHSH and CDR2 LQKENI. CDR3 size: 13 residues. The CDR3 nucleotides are TGTGCCAGCTCACCACCCGGGGTTCAGCCCCAGCATTTT. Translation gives CASSPPGVQPQHF.

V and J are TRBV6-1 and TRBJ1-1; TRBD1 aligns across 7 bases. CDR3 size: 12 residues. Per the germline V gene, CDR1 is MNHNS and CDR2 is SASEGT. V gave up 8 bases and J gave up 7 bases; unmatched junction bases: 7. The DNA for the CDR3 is TGTGCCAGCTGGAGGGGGCAGGGTGAAGCTTTCTTT. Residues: CASWRGQGEAFF.

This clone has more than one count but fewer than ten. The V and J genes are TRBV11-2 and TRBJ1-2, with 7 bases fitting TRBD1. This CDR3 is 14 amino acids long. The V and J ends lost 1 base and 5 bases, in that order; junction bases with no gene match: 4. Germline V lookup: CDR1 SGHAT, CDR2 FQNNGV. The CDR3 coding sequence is TGTGCCAGCAGCTTAGGGACAGGTGATTATGGCTACACCTTC. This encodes CASSLGTGDYGYTF.

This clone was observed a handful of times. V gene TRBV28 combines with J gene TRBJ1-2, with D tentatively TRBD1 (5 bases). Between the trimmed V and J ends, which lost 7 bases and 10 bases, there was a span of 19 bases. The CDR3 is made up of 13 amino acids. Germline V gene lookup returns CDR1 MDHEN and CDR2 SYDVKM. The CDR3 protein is CASTPRGTGVYTF. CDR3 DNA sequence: TGTGCCAGCACCCCCCGAGGCACGGGGGTCTACACCTTC.

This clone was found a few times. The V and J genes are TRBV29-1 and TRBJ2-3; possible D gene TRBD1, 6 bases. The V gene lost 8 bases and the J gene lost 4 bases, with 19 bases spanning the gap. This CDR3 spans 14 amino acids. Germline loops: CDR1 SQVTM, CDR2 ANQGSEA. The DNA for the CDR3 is TGCAGCCCCGTCTTTGGGGGCCAGGCAGATACGCAGTATTTT. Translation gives CSPVFGGQADTQYF.

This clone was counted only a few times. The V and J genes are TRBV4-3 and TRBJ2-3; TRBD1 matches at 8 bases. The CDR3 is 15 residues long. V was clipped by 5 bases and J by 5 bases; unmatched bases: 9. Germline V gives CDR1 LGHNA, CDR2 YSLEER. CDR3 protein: CASSYRGALEDTQYF. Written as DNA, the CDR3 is TGCGCCAGCAGCTACAGGGGGGCGCTTGAAGATACGCAGTATTTT.

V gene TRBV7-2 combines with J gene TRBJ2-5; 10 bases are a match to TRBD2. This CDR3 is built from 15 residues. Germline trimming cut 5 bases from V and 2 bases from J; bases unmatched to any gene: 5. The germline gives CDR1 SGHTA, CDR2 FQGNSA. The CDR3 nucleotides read TGTGCCAGCAGCCTCCCACTAGCGGGGCAAGAGACCCAGTACTTC. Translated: CASSLPLAGQETQYF.

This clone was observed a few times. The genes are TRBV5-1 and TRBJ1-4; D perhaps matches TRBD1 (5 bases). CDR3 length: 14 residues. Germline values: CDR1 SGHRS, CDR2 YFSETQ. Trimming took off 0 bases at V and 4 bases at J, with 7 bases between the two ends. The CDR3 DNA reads TGCGCCAGCAGCTTGGGACAGAGTAATGAAAAACTGTTTTTT. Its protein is CASSLGQSNEKLFF.

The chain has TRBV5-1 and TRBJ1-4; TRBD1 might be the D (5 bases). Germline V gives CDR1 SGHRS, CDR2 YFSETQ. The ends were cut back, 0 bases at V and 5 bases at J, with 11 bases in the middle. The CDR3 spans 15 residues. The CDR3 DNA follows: TGCGCCAGCAGCTTGGGGGGGGTCCCGAATGAAAAACTGTTTTTT. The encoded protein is CASSLGGVPNEKLFF.

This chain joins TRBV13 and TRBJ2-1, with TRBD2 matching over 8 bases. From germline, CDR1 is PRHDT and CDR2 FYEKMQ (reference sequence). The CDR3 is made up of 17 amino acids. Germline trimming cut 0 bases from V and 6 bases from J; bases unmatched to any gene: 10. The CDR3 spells CASSLGASGPTTNEQFF. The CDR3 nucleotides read TGTGCCAGCAGCTTAGGGGCTAGCGGGCCGACGACCAATGAGCAGTTCTTC.

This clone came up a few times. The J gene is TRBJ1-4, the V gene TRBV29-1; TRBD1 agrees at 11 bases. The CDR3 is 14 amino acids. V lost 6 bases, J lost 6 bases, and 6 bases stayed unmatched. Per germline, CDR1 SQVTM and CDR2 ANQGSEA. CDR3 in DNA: TGCAGCGTCGGACAGGGGGCGTCAGATGAAAAACTGTTTTTT. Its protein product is CSVGQGASDEKLFF.

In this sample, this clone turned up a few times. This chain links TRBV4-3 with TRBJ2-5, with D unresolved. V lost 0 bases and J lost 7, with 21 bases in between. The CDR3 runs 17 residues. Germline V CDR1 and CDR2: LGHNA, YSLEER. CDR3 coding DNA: TGCGCCAGCAGCCAAGATTTTCCCTATGACACAGCCGGGACCCAGTACTTC. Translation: CASSQDFPYDTAGTQYF.

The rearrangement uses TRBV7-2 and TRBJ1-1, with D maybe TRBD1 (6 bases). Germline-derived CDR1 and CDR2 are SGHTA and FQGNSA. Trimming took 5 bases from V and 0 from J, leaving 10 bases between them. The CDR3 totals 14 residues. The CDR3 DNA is TGTGCCAGCAGCCCGAGGGACATGAACACTGAAGCTTTCTTT. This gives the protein CASSPRDMNTEAFF.

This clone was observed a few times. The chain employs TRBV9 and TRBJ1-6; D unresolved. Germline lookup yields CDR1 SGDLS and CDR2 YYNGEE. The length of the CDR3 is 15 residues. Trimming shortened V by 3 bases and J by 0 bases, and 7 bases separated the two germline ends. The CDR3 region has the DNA TGTGCCAGCAGCGAGTCGAGCTCCTATAATTCACCCCTCCACTTT. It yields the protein CASSESSSYNSPLHF.

CDR3 in DNA: TGTGCCAGCACGAGCGGGGGGTTGAACGAGCAGTACTTC. Its protein product is CASTSGGLNEQYF. The chain uses TRBV2 and TRBJ2-7, with 9 bases aligning to TRBD2. Germline trimming cut 7 bases from V and 5 bases from J; bases unmatched to any gene: 6. The germline V gene has CDR1 SNHLY and CDR2 FYNNEI. The CDR3 consists of 13 residues.

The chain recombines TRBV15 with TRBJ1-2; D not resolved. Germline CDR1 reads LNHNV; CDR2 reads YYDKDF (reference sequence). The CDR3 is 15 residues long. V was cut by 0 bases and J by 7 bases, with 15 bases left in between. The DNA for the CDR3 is TGTGCCACCAGCAGAGATCGAACGGGGTCTGGTGGCTACACCTTC. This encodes CATSRDRTGSGGYTF.

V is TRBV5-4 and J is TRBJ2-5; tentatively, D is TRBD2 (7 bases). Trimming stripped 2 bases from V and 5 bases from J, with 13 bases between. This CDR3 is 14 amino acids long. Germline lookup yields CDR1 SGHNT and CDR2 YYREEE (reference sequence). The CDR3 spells CASSLGGVVETQYF. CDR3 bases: TGTGCCAGCAGCTTAGGGGGGGTGGTGGAGACCCAGTACTTC.

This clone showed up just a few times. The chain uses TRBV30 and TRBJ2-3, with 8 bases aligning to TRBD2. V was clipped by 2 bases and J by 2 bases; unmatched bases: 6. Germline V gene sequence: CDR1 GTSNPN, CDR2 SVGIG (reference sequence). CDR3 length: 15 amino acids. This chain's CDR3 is CAWSSGGDFTDTQYF. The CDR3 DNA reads TGTGCCTGGAGTAGCGGGGGTGACTTCACAGATACGCAGTATTTT.

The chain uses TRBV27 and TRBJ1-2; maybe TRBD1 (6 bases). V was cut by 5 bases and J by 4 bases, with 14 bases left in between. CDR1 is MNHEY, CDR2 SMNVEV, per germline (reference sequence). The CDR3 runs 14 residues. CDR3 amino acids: CASSPGQWGYGYTF. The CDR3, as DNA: TGTGCCAGCAGTCCCGGACAGTGGGGCTATGGCTACACCTTC.